The 25 T cell receptor beta chains presented below share a single source sample, sequenced in a study of PD-1 blockade in classical Hodgkin lymphoma. The method was immunoSEQ multiplex PCR; TCRdb's version includes in-frame clones alone and lacks a portion of them. The sample shows about 25,000 clones, 80% of them seen only once. All trial patients relapsed after autologous stem cell transplantation. The sequenced sample was peripheral blood mononuclear cells (PBMCs), obtained at baseline. Receptors originate from a human donor with classical Hodgkin lymphoma.

The V and J genes are TRBV4-3 and TRBJ2-5; D call uncertain. The V end lost 2 bases, the J end lost 1 base, and 5 bases lay between the germline ends. This CDR3 has 13 residues. Germline V gives CDR1 LGHNA, CDR2 YSLEER. In nucleotides, the CDR3 is TGCGCCAGCAGCCAATCGCTCCAAGAGACCCAGTACTTC. It is translated as CASSQSLQETQYF.

The chain is built from TRBV2 and TRBJ2-7, with D hard to call. CDR3 length: 13 residues. Germline V gene data show CDR1 as SNHLY and CDR2 as FYNNEI. The germline V and J ends were trimmed by 9 bases and 0 bases, with 12 bases remaining between them. The CDR3 DNA follows: TGTGCCAGTGATGGGCCCCTCTCCTACGAGCAGTACTTC. Encoded protein: CASDGPLSYEQYF. The complete variable domain, with remaining parts taken from reference TRBV2 and TRBJ2-7, reads EPEVTQTPSHQVTQMGQEVILRCVPISNHLYFYWYRQILGQKVEFLVSFYNNEISEKSEIFDDQFSVERPDGSNFTLKIRSTKLEDSAMYFCASDGPLSYEQYFGPGTRLTVT.

This clone was seen more than once but under ten times. The chain uses TRBV13 and TRBJ2-5; the match to TRBD2 covers 12 bases. The CDR3 runs to 17 residues. Germline CDR1 is PRHDT and CDR2 is FYEKMQ (reference sequence). The J segment lost 2 bases and the V segment lost 4 bases, leaving 8 bases of the junction unmatched. In DNA, the CDR3 is TGTGCCAGCAGCTCCGTCGGACTAGCGGGGACACAAGAGACCCAGTACTTC. Its translation is CASSSVGLAGTQETQYF.

The chain employs TRBV19 and TRBJ2-7; 7 bases align to TRBD1. The CDR3 totals 13 residues. Trimming took 1 base from V and 6 from J; bases not matched to a gene: 3. Germline CDR1 is LNHDA and CDR2 is SQIVND (reference sequence). The CDR3 coding sequence is TGTGCCAGTAGTATAGTACAGGGGTCCGAGCAGTACTTC. Translation gives CASSIVQGSEQYF.

This clone is a singleton in its sample. The gene calls are TRBV5-1 and TRBJ2-1, with TRBD2 identical over 8 bases. With 0 bases clipped from V and 8 bases from J, the junction kept 7 bases outside the gene matches. Per germline, CDR1 SGHRS and CDR2 YFSETQ. CDR3 length: 15 amino acids. CDR3 protein: CASSLGRGALDEQFF. The CDR3 nucleotides are TGCGCCAGCAGCTTGGGGCGGGGGGCTCTTGATGAGCAGTTCTTC.

The chain joins TRBV6-1 to TRBJ1-4; D gene uncertain. CDR3 size: 15 residues. Germline V gene data show CDR1 as MNHNS and CDR2 as SASEGT. Trimming took off 2 bases at V and 7 bases at J, with 14 bases between the two ends. The CDR3 sequence is CASSEIGRWGEKLFF. CDR3 bases: TGTGCCAGCAGTGAAATCGGGAGGTGGGGTGAAAAACTGTTTTTT.

The genes are TRBV4-2 and TRBJ1-1, with 12 bases lining up with TRBD1. The ends lost 3 bases at V and 4 bases at J; junction bases unmatched: 6. The germline V gene has CDR1 LGHNA and CDR2 YNFKEQ. The CDR3 is 16 residues long. In DNA, the CDR3 is TGTGCCAGCAGCCAGAGGGGGGGACAGGGGGCCACTGAAGCTTTCTTT. Translating it yields CASSQRGGQGATEAFF.

By share, this clone counts as medium-sized (0.01 to 0.1%). Additional DNA sequences in this sample encode the identical CDR3. The chain combines TRBV5-6 with TRBJ1-1; D gene ambiguous. V lost 0 bases to trimming and J lost 1 base, with 4 bases between them. The germline V gene encodes CDR1 SGHDT and CDR2 YYEEEE. This CDR3 has 13 amino acids. CDR3 sequence: CASSLGGNTEAFF. In DNA form, the CDR3 reads TGTGCCAGCAGCTTGGGGGGGAACACTGAAGCTTTCTTT.

The chain has TRBV18 and TRBJ1-4, with a possible D match to TRBD1 (6 bases). The germline V gene encodes CDR1 KGHSH and CDR2 LQKENI. V was clipped by 2 bases and J by 7 bases, with 14 bases between them. This CDR3 is 15 amino acids long. The DNA for the CDR3 is TGTGCCAGCTCACCAGGGAAGGGGGTGAGTGAAAAACTGTTTTTT. Protein product: CASSPGKGVSEKLFF. Using reference TRBV18 and TRBJ1-4 for the parts outside the CDR3, the full variable domain is NAGVMQNPRHLVRRRGQEARLRCSPMKGHSHVYWYRQLPEEGLKFMVYLQKENIIDESGMPKERFSAEFPKEGPSILRIQQVVRGDSAAYFCASSPGKGVSEKLFFGSGTQLSVL.

V usage is TRBV6-5 and J usage is TRBJ2-1, with 11 bases lining up with TRBD2. The CDR3 covers 15 residues. V shed 6 bases and J 5 bases; nucleotides not matched to a gene: 6. The germline V gene has CDR1 MNHEY and CDR2 SVGAGI. CDR3 sequence reads: CASSKLAGVDNEQFF. CDR3 coding DNA: TGTGCCAGCAGCAAACTAGCGGGGGTAGACAATGAGCAGTTCTTC.

The chain carries TRBV6-1 and TRBJ2-7, with D perhaps TRBD1 (6 bases). The CDR3 spans 14 residues. V lost 5 bases and J 6 bases, leaving 17 bases between the germline ends. Germline CDR1 reads MNHNS; CDR2 reads SASEGT. The CDR3 loop is CASSRDRLLSEQYF. Written as DNA, the CDR3 is TGTGCCAGCAGTAGAGACAGGCTCCTAAGCGAGCAGTACTTC.

The chain couples TRBV5-1 to TRBJ1-2; D perhaps matches TRBD1 (5 bases). Germline V gene sequence: CDR1 SGHRS, CDR2 YFSETQ. The V end was cut by 1 base, the J end by 4 bases, with 17 bases between. The CDR3 is 16 amino acids. The CDR3 bases are TGCGCCAGCAGCTTGTTGTCGACAGTCATTTTCTATGGCTACACCTTC. Its protein product is CASSLLSTVIFYGYTF. Based on the CDR3 plus reference TRBV5-1 and TRBJ1-2, the full variable domain is KAGVTQTPRYLIKTRGQQVTLSCSPISGHRSVSWYQQTPGQGLQFLFEYFSETQRNKGNFPGRFSGRQFSNSRSEMNVSTLELGDSALYLCASSLLSTVIFYGYTFGSGTRLTVV.

The chain employs TRBV7-2 and TRBJ2-5, with D tentatively TRBD2 (8 bases). Germline CDR1 and CDR2: SGHTA and FQGNSA. The CDR3 runs 14 residues. Trimming shortened V by 5 bases and J by 5 bases, and 15 bases separated the two germline ends. This CDR3 is CASSRGGTAETQYF. The DNA for the CDR3 is TGTGCCAGCAGCCGGGGGGGGACAGCGGAGACCCAGTACTTC.

V gene TRBV5-4 combines with J gene TRBJ1-2, with D perhaps matching TRBD1 (5 bases). CDR1 SGHNT and CDR2 YYREEE come from the germline V gene (reference sequence). The CDR3 spans 17 residues. With 3 bases removed from V and 3 bases from J, the gap between germline ends came to 21 bases. Written as DNA, the CDR3 is TGTGCCAGCAGCTCAGCAAGGTTTGGGGGGTTCGACTATGGCTACACCTTC. This codes for CASSSARFGGFDYGYTF.

The V call is TRBV27, the J call TRBJ2-1, with D maybe TRBD2 (5 bases). Trimming pared 7 bases from V and 0 bases from J, leaving 13 bases between. The CDR3 totals 15 residues. CDR1 is MNHEY and CDR2 is SMNVEV in the germline V gene (reference sequence). The DNA of the CDR3 is TGTGCCAGCAAACTAAGCGGAAGCTCCTACAATGAGCAGTTCTTC. Amino acids: CASKLSGSSYNEQFF.

This chain uses TRBV5-8 with TRBJ2-7; D call uncertain. The CDR3 sequence is 12 residues long. V lost 4 bases and J lost 3, with 8 bases in between. Germline values: CDR1 SGHTS, CDR2 YDEGEE. DNA of the CDR3: TGTGCCAGCAGCCCCGACTTCTACGAGCAGTACTTC. It yields the protein CASSPDFYEQYF. The entire variable domain, with the rest obtained from reference TRBV5-8 and TRBJ2-7, is as follows: EAGVTQSPTHLIKTRGQQATLRCSPISGHTSVYWYQQALGLGLQFLLWYDEGEERNRGNFPPRFSGRQFPNYSSELNVNALELEDSALYLCASSPDFYEQYFGPGTRLTVT.

The chain uses TRBV5-4 and TRBJ2-7, with 10 bases fitting TRBD1. Unmatched junction bases numbered 3, after V lost 4 bases and J lost 2 bases. Per germline, CDR1 SGHNT and CDR2 YYREEE (reference sequence). This CDR3 contains 14 residues. CDR3 in amino acids: CASSRGTGAYEQYF. The DNA for the CDR3 is TGTGCCAGCAGCCGCGGGACAGGGGCCTACGAGCAGTACTTC.

The rearrangement uses TRBV28 and TRBJ2-7; D may be TRBD1 (6 bases). The CDR3 length is 15 residues. Germline V CDR1 and CDR2: MDHEN, SYDVKM. Trimming removed 2 bases from V and 5 bases from J, with 16 bases in between. This CDR3 reads CASSLGAGVYDEQYF. The CDR3 DNA sequence: TGTGCCAGCAGTTTAGGGGCAGGGGTCTACGACGAGCAGTACTTC. Based on the CDR3 plus reference TRBV28 and TRBJ2-7, the full variable domain is DVKVTQSSRYLVKRTGEKVFLECVQDMDHENMFWYRQDPGLGLRLIYFSYDVKMKEKGDIPEGYSVSREKKERFSLILESASTNQTSMYLCASSLGAGVYDEQYFGPGTRLTVT.

J is TRBJ1-4 and V is TRBV27, with D uncertain. Trimming stripped 3 bases from V and 0 bases from J, with 11 bases between. This CDR3 is built from 16 residues. CDR1 is MNHEY, CDR2 SMNVEV, per germline (reference sequence). CDR3 nucleotide sequence: TGTGCCAGCAGTTTCATAGCCCTTCCAACTAATGAAAAACTGTTTTTT. Translating gives CASSFIALPTNEKLFF.

The rearrangement joins TRBV29-1 to TRBJ2-7; no clear D gene. The CDR3 sequence is 11 residues long. Germline lookup yields CDR1 SQVTM and CDR2 ANQGSEA. V was shortened by 6 bases and J by 0 bases, with 6 bases between the two germline ends. The CDR3 reads CSVINSYEQYF. As DNA, the CDR3 is TGCAGCGTAATAAACTCCTACGAGCAGTACTTC.

The chain recombines TRBV27 with TRBJ2-2, with TRBD1 matching over 8 bases. This CDR3 spans 16 amino acids. The V and J ends lost 3 bases and 4 bases, in that order; junction bases with no gene match: 7. CDR1 is MNHEY and CDR2 is SMNVEV in the germline V gene (reference sequence). The CDR3 DNA sequence: TGTGCCAGCAGTTTGGCAGGGGGCCCATCCACCGGGGAGCTGTTTTTT. It translates to CASSLAGGPSTGELFF.

This chain joins TRBV18 and TRBJ2-3, with D possibly being TRBD2 (5 bases). The CDR3 has 15 residues. Trimming removed 5 bases at V and 9 bases at J, with 21 bases between. Germline V gene lookup returns CDR1 KGHSH and CDR2 LQKENI. The CDR3 sequence is CASSLTSGTSSTQYF. The CDR3 bases are TGTGCCAGCTCATTAACCTCGGGTACTAGTTCGACGCAGTATTTT.

The V and J genes are TRBV6-5 and TRBJ2-3; TRBD1 agrees at 9 bases. This CDR3 is built from 12 residues. Germline CDR1 reads MNHEY; CDR2 reads SVGAGI. The J segment lost 3 bases and the V segment lost 10 bases, leaving 2 bases of the junction unmatched. CDR3 in DNA: TGTGCCACCGGACAGGGGACAGATACGCAGTATTTT. Its protein product is CATGQGTDTQYF.

The rearrangement uses TRBV7-3 and TRBJ2-3; D gene ambiguous. V gave up 1 base and J gave up 2 bases, with 7 bases separating them. The CDR3 has 14 amino acids. Germline-derived CDR1 and CDR2 are SGHTA and FQGTGA. The CDR3 here is CASSLMAATDTQYF. The DNA of the CDR3 is TGTGCCAGCAGCTTAATGGCCGCCACAGATACGCAGTATTTT.

The chain couples TRBV7-2 to TRBJ2-2; TRBD2 matches at 7 bases. The V gene's germline CDR1 is SGHTA and CDR2 FQGNSA. The CDR3 covers 16 residues. V lost 5 bases and J lost 4; bases outside the gene matches: 10. Here the CDR3 reads CASSKQAGSFTGELFF. For the CDR3, the DNA is TGTGCCAGCAGCAAGCAAGCGGGGAGTTTCACCGGGGAGCTGTTTTTT. The whole variable domain, filled in from reference TRBV7-2 and TRBJ2-2, reads GAGVSQSPSNKVTEKGKDVELRCDPISGHTALYWYRQSLGQGLEFLIYFQGNSAPDKSGLPSDRFSAERTGGSVSTLTIQRTQQEDSAVYLCASSKQAGSFTGELFFGEGSRLTVL.